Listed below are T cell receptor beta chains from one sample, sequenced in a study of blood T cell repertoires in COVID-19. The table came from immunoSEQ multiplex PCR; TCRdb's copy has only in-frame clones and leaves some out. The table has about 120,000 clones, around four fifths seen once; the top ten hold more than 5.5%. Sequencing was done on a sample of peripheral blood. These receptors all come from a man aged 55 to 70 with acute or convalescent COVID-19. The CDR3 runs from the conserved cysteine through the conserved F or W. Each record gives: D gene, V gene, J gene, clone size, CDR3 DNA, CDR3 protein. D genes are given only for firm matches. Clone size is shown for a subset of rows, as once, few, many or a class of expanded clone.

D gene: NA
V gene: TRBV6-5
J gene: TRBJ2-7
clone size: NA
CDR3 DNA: TGTGCCAGCAGTTACCTCCAGGGGACCTACGAGCAGTACTTC
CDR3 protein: CASSYLQGTYEQYF

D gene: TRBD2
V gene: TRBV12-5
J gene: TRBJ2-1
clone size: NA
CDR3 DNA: TGTGCTAGTGGTTTGGGCGGGACTAGCGGGAGGGCCCATGAGCAGTTCTTC
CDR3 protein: CASGLGGTSGRAHEQFF

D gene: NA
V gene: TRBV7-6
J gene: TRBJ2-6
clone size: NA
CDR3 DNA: TGTGCCAGCAGCTTAGACAGGACTGGGGCCAACGTCCTGACTTTC
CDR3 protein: CASSLDRTGANVLTF

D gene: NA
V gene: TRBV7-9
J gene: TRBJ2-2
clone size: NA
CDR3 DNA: TGTGCCAGCAGTTCGGGACAGAACACCGGGGAGCTGTTTTTT
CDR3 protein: CASSSGQNTGELFF

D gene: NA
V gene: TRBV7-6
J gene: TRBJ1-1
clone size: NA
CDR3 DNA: TGTGCCAGCAGCTCTACAGGGACCACTGAAGCTTTCTTT
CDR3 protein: CASSSTGTTEAFF

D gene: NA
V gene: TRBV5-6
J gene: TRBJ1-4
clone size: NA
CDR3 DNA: TGTGCCAGCAGCAGGGACATCAATGGAAAACTGTTTTTT
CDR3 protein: CASSRDINGKLFF

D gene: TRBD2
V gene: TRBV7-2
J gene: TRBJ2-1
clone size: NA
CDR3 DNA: TGTGCCAGCAGCTTAGGACCTAGCGGGTGGAGTTTTGAGCAGTTCTTC
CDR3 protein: CASSLGPSGWSFEQFF

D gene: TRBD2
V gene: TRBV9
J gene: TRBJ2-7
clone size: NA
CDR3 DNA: TGTGCCAGCAGTTTAGCGGGAGCTACCTACGAGCAGTACTTC
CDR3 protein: CASSLAGATYEQYF

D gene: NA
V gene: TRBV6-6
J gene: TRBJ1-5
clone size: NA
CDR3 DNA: TGTGCCAGCAGTCCCCGGGGCAGGGGCGATGGCAATCAGCCCCAGCATTTT
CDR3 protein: CASSPRGRGDGNQPQHF

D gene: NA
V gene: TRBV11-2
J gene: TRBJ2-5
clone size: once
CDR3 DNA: TGTGCCAGCAGCGTATTCCAAGAGACCCAGTACTTC
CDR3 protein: CASSVFQETQYF

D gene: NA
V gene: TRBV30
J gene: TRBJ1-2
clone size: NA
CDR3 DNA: TGTGCCTGGGGAAACAGGGTGACTAACTATGGCTACACCTTC
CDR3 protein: CAWGNRVTNYGYTF

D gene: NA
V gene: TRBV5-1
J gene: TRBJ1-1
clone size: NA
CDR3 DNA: TGCGCCAGCAGCCTATCGGACACTGAAGCTTTCTTT
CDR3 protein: CASSLSDTEAFF

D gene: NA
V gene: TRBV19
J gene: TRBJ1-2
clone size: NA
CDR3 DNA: TGTGCCACCTTAGACCTGGGCGGGAATGGCTACACCTTC
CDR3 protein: CATLDLGGNGYTF

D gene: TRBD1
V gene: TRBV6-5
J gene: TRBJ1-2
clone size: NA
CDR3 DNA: TGTGCCAGCACCGCCACGACAGGGGGCTTCGATGGCTACACCTTC
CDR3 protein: CASTATTGGFDGYTF

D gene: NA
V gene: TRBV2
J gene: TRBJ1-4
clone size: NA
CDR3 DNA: TGTGCCAGCAGTCAACAGGGAAATAATGAAAAACTGTTTTTT
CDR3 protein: CASSQQGNNEKLFF

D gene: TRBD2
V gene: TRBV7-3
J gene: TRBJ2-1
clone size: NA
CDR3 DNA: TGTGCCAGCAGCTTAGGGCTAGCGGGAGGCGATGAGCAGTTCTTC
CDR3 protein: CASSLGLAGGDEQFF

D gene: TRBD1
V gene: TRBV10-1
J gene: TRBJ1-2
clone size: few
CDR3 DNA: TGCGCCAGCATACAGGGGAAGAAGTTTAACTATGGCTACACCTTC
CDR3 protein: CASIQGKKFNYGYTF

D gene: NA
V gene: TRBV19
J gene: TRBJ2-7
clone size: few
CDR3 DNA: TGTGCCACCCGACAGACCTACGAGCAGTACTTC
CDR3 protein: CATRQTYEQYF

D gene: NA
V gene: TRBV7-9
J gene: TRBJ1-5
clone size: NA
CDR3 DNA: TGTGCCAGCAGCTTAGCCGGAGGTAGCAATCAGCCCCAGCATTTT
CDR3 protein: CASSLAGGSNQPQHF

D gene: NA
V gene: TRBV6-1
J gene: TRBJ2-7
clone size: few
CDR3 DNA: TGTGCCAGCAGTGACAGGGCTGGCGACGAGCAGTACTTC
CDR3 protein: CASSDRAGDEQYF